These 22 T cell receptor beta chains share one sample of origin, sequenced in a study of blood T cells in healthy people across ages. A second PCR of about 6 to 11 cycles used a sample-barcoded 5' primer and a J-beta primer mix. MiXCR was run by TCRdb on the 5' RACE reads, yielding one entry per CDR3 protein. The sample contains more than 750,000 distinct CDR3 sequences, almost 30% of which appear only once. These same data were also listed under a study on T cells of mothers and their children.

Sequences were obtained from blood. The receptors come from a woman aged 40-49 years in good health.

CDR3 nucleotide sequence: TGTGCCAGCAGCCAAGATGGATCATCAGGGTCTCGTGGCTACACCTTC. This sequence encodes CASSQDGSSGSRGYTF. The rearrangement joins TRBV14 to TRBJ1-2; tentatively, D is TRBD1 (5 bases). The CDR3 consists of 16 residues. Germline V CDR1 and CDR2: SGHDN, FVKESK. V dropped 0 bases and J dropped 7 bases, with 18 bases sitting between them.

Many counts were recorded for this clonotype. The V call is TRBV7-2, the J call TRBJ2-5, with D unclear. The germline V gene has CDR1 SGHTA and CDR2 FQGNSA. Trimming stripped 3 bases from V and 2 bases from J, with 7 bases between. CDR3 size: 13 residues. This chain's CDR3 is CASSFFGQETQYF. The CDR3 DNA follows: TGTGCCAGCAGCTTTTTCGGACAAGAGACCCAGTACTTC. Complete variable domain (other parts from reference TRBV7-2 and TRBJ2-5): GAGVSQSPSNKVTEKGKDVELRCDPISGHTALYWYRQSLGQGLEFLIYFQGNSAPDKSGLPSDRFSAERTGGSVSTLTIQRTQQEDSAVYLCASSFFGQETQYFGPGTRLLVL.

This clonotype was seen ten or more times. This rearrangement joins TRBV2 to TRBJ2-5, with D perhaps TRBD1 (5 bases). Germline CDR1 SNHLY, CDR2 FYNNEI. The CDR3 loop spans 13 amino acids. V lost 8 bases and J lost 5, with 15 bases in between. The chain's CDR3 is CASRTHSPETQYF. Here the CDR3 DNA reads TGTGCCAGCCGGACACATTCCCCCGAGACCCAGTACTTC.

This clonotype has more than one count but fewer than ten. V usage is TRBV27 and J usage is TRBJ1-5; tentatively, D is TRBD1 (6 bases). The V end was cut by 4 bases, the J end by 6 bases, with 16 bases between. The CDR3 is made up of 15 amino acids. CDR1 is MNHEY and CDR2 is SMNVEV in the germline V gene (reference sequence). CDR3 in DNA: TGTGCCAGCAGTTCGATCGGGGGGGCCGGTCAGCCCCAGCATTTT. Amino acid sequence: CASSSIGGAGQPQHF.

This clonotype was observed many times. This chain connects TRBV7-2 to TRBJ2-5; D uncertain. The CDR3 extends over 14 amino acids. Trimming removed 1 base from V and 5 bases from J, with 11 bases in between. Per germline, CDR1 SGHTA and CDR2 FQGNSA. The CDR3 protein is CASSLVVEAETQYF. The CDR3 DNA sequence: TGTGCCAGCAGCTTAGTGGTCGAAGCGGAGACCCAGTACTTC.

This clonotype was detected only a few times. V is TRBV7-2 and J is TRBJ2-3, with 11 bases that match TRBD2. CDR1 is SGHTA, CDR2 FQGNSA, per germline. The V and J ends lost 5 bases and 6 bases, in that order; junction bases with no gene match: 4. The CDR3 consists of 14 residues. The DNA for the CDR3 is TGTGCCAGCAGCCCTAGCGGGGGGTTTGATACGCAGTATTTT. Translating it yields CASSPSGGFDTQYF.

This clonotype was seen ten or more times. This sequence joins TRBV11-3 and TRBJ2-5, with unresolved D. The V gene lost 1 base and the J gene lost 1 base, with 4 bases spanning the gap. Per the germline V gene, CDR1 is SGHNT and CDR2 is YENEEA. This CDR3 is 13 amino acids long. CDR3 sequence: CASSLGAQETQYF. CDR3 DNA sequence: TGTGCCAGCAGCTTAGGGGCCCAAGAGACCCAGTACTTC.

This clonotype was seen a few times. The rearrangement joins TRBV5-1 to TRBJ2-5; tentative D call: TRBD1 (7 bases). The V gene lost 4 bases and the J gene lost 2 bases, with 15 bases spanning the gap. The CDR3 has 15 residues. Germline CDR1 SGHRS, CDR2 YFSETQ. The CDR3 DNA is TGCGCCAGCAGCCCGGGGGCCAGGGGGCAAGAGACCCAGTACTTC. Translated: CASSPGARGQETQYF.

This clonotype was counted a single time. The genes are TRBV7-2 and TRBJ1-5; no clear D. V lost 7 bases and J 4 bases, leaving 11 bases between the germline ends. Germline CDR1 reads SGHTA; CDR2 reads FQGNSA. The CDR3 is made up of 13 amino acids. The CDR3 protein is CASTVRPNQPQHF. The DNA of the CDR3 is TGTGCCAGCACCGTTCGCCCGAATCAGCCCCAGCATTTT.

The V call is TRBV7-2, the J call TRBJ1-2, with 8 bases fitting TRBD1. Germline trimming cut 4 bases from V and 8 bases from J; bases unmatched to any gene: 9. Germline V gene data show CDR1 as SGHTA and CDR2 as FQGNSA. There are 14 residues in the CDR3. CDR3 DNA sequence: TGTGCCAGCAGCTCTGGACAGGGCCTATGGGGCTACACCTTC. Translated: CASSSGQGLWGYTF.

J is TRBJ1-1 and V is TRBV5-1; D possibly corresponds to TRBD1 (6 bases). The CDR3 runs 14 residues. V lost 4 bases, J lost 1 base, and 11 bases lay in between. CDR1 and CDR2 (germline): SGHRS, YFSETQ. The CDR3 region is CASSGGGANTEAFF. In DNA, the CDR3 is TGCGCCAGCAGCGGCGGGGGCGCGAACACTGAAGCTTTCTTT.

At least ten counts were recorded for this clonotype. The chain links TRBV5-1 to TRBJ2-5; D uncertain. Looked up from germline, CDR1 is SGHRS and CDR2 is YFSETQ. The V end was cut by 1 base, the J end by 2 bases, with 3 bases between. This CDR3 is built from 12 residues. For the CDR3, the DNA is TGCGCCAGCAGCTTGAAACAAGAGACCCAGTACTTC. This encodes CASSLKQETQYF.

CDR3 region: CASMVLDRGGGYTF. DNA for the CDR3: TGTGCCTCAATGGTCCTAGACAGGGGTGGCGGCTACACCTTC. The chain links TRBV6-1 to TRBJ1-2; 8 bases map to TRBD1. The V gene end was trimmed by 11 bases and the J gene end by 8 bases; junction bases not matched to a gene: 16. This CDR3 comprises 14 residues. CDR1 MNHNS and CDR2 SASEGT come from the germline V gene.

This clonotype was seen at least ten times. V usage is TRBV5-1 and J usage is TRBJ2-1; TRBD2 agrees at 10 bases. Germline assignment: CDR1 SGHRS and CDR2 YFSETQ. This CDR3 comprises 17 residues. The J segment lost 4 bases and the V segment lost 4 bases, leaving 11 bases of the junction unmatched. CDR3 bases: TGCGCCAGCAGCCTTACGAGTAGCGGGGGGCCGTACAATGAGCAGTTCTTC. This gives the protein CASSLTSSGGPYNEQFF.

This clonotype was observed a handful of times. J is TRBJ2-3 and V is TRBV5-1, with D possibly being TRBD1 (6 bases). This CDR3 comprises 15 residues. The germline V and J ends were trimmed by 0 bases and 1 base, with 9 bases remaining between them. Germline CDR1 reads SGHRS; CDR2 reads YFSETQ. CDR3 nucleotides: TGCGCCAGCAGCTTGGCCAGGACAGGCACAGATACGCAGTATTTT. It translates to CASSLARTGTDTQYF.

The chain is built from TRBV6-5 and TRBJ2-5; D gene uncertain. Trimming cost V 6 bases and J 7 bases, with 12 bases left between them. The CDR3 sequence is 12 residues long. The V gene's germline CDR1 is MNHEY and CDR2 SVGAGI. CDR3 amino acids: CASRRAIGTQYF. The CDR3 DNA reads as TGTGCCAGCAGAAGGGCCATCGGGACCCAGTACTTC.

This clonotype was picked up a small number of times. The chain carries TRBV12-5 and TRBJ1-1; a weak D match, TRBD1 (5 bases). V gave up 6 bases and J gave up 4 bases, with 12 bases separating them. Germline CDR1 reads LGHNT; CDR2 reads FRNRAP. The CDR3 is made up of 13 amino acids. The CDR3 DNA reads TGTGCTAGTGGAACGTCAGGGTTCACTGAAGCTTTCTTT. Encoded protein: CASGTSGFTEAFF. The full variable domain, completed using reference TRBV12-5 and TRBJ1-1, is DARVTQTPRHKVTEMGQEVTMRCQPILGHNTVFWYRQTMMQGLELLAYFRNRAPLDDSGMPKDRFSAEMPDATLATLKIQPSEPRDSAVYFCASGTSGFTEAFFGQGTRLTVV.

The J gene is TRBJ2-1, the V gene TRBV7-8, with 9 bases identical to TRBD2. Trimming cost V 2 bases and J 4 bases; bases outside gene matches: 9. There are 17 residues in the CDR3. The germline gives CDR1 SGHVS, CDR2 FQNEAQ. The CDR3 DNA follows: TGTGCCAGCAGCTTAAGGGGTAGCGGGGGATCTTACAATGAGCAGTTCTTC. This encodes CASSLRGSGGSYNEQFF.

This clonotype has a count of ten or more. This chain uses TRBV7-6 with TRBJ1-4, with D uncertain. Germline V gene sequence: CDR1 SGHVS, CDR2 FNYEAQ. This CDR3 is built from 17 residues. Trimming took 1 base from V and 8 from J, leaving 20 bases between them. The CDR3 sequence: CASSLVPRSRGGEKLFF. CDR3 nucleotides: TGTGCCAGCAGCTTAGTTCCCAGGAGCCGGGGAGGCGAAAAACTGTTTTTT.

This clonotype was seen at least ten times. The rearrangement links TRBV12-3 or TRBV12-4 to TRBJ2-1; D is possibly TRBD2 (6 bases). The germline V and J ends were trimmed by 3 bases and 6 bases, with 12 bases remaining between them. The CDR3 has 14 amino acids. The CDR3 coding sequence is TGTGCCAGCAGTTTCACGGGACTCTCCAATGAGCAGTTCTTC. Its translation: CASSFTGLSNEQFF.

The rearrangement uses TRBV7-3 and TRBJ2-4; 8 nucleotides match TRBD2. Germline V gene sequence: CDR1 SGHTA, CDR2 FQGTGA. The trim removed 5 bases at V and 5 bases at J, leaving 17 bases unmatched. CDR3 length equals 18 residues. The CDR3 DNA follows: TGTGCCAGCAGCCCTCCTGACGAACTAGCGGTTAGCCAAAACATTCAGTACTTC. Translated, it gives CASSPPDELAVSQNIQYF.

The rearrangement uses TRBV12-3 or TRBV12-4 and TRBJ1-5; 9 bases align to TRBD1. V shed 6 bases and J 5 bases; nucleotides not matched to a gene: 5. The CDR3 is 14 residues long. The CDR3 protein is CASRQGTGYQPQHF. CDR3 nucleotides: TGTGCCAGCAGGCAGGGGACAGGGTATCAGCCCCAGCATTTT.